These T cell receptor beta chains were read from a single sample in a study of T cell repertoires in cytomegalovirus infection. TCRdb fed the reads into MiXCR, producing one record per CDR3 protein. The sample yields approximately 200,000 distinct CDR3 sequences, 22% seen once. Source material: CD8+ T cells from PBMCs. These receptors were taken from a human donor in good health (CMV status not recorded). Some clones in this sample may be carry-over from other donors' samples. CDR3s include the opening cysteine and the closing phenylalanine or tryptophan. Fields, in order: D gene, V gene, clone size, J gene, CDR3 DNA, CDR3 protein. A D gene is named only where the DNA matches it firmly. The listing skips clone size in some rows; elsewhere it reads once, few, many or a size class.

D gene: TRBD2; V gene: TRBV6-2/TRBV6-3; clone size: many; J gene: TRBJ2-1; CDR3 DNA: TGTGCCAGCAGTTACTCGAGACTAGCGGGGAGATACCACAATGAGCAGTTCTTC; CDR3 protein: CASSYSRLAGRYHNEQFF
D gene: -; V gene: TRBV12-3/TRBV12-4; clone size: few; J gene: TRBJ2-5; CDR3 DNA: TGTGCCAGCAGTCCGGAGGTAGCGGAAGAGACCCAGTACTTC; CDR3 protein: CASSPEVAEETQYF
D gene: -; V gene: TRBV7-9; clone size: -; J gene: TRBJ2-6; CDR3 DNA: TGTGCCAGCAGCTCACAGGTCTTCTCTGGGGCCAACGTCCTGACTTTC; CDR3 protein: CASSSQVFSGANVLTF
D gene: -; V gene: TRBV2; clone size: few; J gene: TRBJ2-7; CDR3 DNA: TGTGCCAGCAGTGAAGCGGATACAGGGATACCCTACGAGCAGTACTTC; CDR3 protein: CASSEADTGIPYEQYF
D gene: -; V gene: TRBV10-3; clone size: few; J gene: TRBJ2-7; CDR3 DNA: TGTGCCATCAGTGAGTCGTGGCAGGCGTTCACTCAATACGAGCAGTACTTC; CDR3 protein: CAISESWQAFTQYEQYF
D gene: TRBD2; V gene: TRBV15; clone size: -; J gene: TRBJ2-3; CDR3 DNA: TGTGCCACCAGCAGGTCGACTAGCGGACCCACAGATACGCAGTATTTT; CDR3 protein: CATSRSTSGPTDTQYF
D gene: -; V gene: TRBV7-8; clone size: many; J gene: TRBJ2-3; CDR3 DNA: TGTGCCAGCAGCTTAGTTTTGACGGGGGCCGACTTGGGAGATACGCAGTATTTT; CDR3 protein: CASSLVLTGADLGDTQYF
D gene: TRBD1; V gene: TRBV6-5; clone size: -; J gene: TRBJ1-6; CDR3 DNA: TGTGCCAGCAGTTACTCGACGACAGGGGATTCGGCCCTCCACTTT; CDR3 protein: CASSYSTTGDSALHF
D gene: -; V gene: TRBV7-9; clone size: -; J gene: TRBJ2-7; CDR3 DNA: TGTGCCAGCAGCTTAGGGGGGGACCGGCGCGAGCAGTACTTC; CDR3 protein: CASSLGGDRREQYF
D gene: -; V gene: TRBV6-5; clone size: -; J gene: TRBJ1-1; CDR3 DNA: TGTGCCAGCGGCTCAGACACCCCGAACACTGAAGCTTTCTTT; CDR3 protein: CASGSDTPNTEAFF
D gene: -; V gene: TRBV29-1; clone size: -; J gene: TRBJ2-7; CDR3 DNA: TGCAGCGTTGAAGACGCAAAGTACAGGGACTCCTACGAGCAGTACTTC; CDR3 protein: CSVEDAKYRDSYEQYF
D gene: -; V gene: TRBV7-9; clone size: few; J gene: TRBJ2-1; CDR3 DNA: TGTGCCAGCAGCTTAGGGCTTGTGGTCTACAATGAGCAGTTCTTC; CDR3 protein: CASSLGLVVYNEQFF
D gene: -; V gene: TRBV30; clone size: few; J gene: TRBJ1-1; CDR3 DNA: TGTGCCTGCCTTACAAGTCTGAACACTGAAGCTTTCTTT; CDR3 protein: CACLTSLNTEAFF
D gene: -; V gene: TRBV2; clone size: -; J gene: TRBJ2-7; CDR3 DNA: TGTGCCCTAACTAAAGGGAGCTCCTACGAGCAGTACTTC; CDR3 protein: CALTKGSSYEQYF
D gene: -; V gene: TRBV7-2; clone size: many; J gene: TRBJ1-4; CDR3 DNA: TGTGCCAGCAGCTTAGCGGGTCGCAGCCAGAATGAAAAACTGTTTTTT; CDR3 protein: CASSLAGRSQNEKLFF
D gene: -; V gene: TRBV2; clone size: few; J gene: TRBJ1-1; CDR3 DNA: TGTGCCAGCAGTGTATTAGAACAGAACACTGAAGCTTTCTTT; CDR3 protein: CASSVLEQNTEAFF
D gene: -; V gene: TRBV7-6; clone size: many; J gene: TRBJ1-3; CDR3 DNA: TGTGCCAGCCGGGGGGCCACTGGAAACACCATATATTTT; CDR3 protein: CASRGATGNTIYF
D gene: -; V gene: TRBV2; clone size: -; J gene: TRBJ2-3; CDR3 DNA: TGTGCCAGCAGTGGGGCCGGGTATTTT; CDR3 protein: CASSGAGYF
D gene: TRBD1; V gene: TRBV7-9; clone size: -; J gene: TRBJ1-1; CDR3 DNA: TGTGCCAGCAGTCCCCGGGACAGGGGGCGCGTGAACACTGAAGCTTTCTTT; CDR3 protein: CASSPRDRGRVNTEAFF
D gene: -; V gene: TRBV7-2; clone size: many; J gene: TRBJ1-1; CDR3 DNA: TGTGCCAGCAGCTCCCTGGACCCAATAATGAACACTGAAGCTTTCTTT; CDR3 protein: CASSSLDPIMNTEAFF
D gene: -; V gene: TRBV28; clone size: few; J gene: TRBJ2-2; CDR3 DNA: TGTGCCAGCAGTCAGGGCCTCTTGAACACCGGGGAGCTGTTTTTT; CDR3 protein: CASSQGLLNTGELFF
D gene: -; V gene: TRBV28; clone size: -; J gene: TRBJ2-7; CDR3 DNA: TGTGCCAGCAGTTTAGGCCAGGCAAGGGTTATTGACGAGCAGTACTTC; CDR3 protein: CASSLGQARVIDEQYF
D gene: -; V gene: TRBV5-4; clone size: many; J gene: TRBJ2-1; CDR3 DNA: TGTGCCAGCAGCTTAGTGGGCTTTTCCTACAATGAGCAGTTCTTC; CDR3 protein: CASSLVGFSYNEQFF
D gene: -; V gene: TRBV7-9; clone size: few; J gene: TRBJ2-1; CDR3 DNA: TGTGCCAGCAGCTTAGGACTAGGAAAACTCTACAATGAGCAGTTCTTC; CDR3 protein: CASSLGLGKLYNEQFF
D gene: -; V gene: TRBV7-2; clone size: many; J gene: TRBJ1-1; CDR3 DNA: TGTGCCAGCAGCTTAGCACCGGGGAACACTGAAGCTTTCTTT; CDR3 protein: CASSLAPGNTEAFF
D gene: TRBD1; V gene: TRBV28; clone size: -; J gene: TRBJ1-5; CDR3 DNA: TGTGCCAGCAGTTTACACGCTAGACAGGGGCCCAATCAGCCCCAGCATTTT; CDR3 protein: CASSLHARQGPNQPQHF